Below, 5 T cell receptor beta chains from the same sample are listed, as sequenced in a study of T-cell memory formation after mild COVID-19. TCRdb independently ran MiXCR on the 5' RACE reads; one entry per CDR3 protein. The repertoire holds about 430,000 distinct CDR3 sequences, with around 17% as singletons. The specimen sequenced was PBMCs or a T cell subset sorted from them (not recorded which). The receptors stem from a man aged 18 to 29 who had mild COVID-19 (a few samples of this study predate the infection). Cell type and time point are not known.

This clonotype was counted ten times or more. The chain combines TRBV10-2 with TRBJ2-5; no clear D gene. V lost 6 bases and J lost 4, with 9 bases in between. This CDR3 comprises 12 residues. Germline CDR1 and CDR2: WSHSY and SAAADI. CDR3 region: CASSPALETQYF. CDR3 coding DNA: TGCGCCAGCAGCCCCGCGCTAGAGACCCAGTACTTC.

The V call is TRBV11-2, the J call TRBJ1-2; D not resolved. This CDR3 is built from 14 residues. V lost 5 bases to trimming and J lost 4 bases, with 14 bases between them. CDR1 SGHAT and CDR2 FQNNGV come from the germline V gene. Here the CDR3 reads CASSPVGVAYGYTF. DNA of the CDR3: TGTGCCAGCAGCCCAGTCGGGGTCGCCTATGGCTACACCTTC. Filled out from reference TRBV11-2 and TRBJ1-2, the complete variable domain reads EAGVAQSPRYKIIEKRQSVAFWCNPISGHATLYWYQQILGQGPKLLIQFQNNGVVDDSQLPKDRFSAERLKGVDSTLKIQPAKLEDSAVYLCASSPVGVAYGYTFGSGTRLTVV.

This rearrangement joins TRBV19 to TRBJ2-3, with TRBD2 matching over 10 bases. Germline assignment: CDR1 LNHDA and CDR2 SQIVND (reference sequence). The CDR3 length is 16 residues. Unmatched junction bases numbered 9, after V lost 5 bases and J lost 4 bases. Written as DNA, the CDR3 is TGTGCCAGTAGTCCAGATTCTAGCGGGGGCTCAGATACGCAGTATTTT. It specifies CASSPDSSGGSDTQYF.

The V gene is TRBV5-1, the J gene TRBJ2-2, with no clear D. Germline V lookup: CDR1 SGHRS, CDR2 YFSETQ. The CDR3 extends over 14 amino acids. Trimming shortened V by 5 bases and J by 10 bases, and 18 bases separated the two germline ends. The CDR3 nucleotides are TGCGCCAGCAGTTCGCAGCCCTTACTCTTGGAGCTGTTTTTT. Translation: CASSSQPLLLELFF.

V gene TRBV4-3 combines with J gene TRBJ1-5, with TRBD1 as a possible D gene (5 bases). Germline CDR1 reads LGHNA; CDR2 reads YSLEER. V was shortened by 4 bases and J by 7 bases, with 17 bases between the two germline ends. The CDR3 consists of 15 residues. CDR3 protein: CASSLDGRGDQPQHF. CDR3 in DNA: TGCGCCAGCAGCCTGGACGGGAGGGGTGACCAGCCCCAGCATTTT.